This TCR beta chain was identified in a study of CD8 T cells in Susac syndrome. Treatment-naive patients with stable or active relapsing-remitting disease served as multiple sclerosis controls. The authors negatively isolated CD8+ and CD4+ T cells and FACS-enriched TEMRA cells. Study results and caveats: The number of individuals included in the study's TCR sequencing and HLA analysis was acknowledged as relatively small.

Random hexamers were used to reverse transcribe an amount of roughly 0.45 to 1 ug RNA. One entry per CDR3 protein results from TCRdb running MiXCR on the immunoSEQ multiplex PCR reads. This sample has about 300,000 distinct CDR3 sequences, with approximately 85% found just once. Points on this clonotype: As yet, its antigen is unknown.

The V end lost 4 bases, the J end lost 0 bases, and 6 bases lay between the germline ends. CDR1 SQVTM and CDR2 ANQGSEA come from the germline V gene. The CDR3 is 12 residues long. The clonotype originates from a human donor with multiple sclerosis. The specimen was CD8+ T cells from PBMCs. The J gene is TRBJ1-1, the V gene TRBV29-1, with D unresolved. The CDR3: CSVVALNTEAFF. The CDR3 bases are TGCAGCGTTGTGGCCTTGAACACTGAAGCTTTCTTT.